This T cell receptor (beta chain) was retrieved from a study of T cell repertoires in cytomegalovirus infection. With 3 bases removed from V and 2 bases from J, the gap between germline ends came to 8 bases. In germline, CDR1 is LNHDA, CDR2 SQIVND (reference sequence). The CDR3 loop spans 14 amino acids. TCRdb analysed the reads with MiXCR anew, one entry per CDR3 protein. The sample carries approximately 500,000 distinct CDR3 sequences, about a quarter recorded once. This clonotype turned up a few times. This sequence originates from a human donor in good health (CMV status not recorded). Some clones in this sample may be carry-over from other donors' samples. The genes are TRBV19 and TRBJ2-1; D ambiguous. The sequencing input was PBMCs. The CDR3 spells CASSINGAYNEQFF. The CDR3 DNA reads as TGTGCCAGTAGTATCAACGGTGCCTACAATGAGCAGTTCTTC.